This T cell receptor (beta chain) was found in a study of cytomegalovirus exposure and HLA in healthy donors. The wider study: Counted in an early data release were 65 million to 100 million unique TCRs from HLA-typed donors. Most genotyped donors, 75% to 85% of about 360, had Caucasian-associated genetic ancestry.

The study's findings and limits: Fewer than 200 TCR beta chains were listed as cytomegalovirus-associated. It was shown in a later analysis that HLA-associated TCR beta chains were more clonally expanded than other, equally common chains.

The PCR had 60 Vbeta and 13 Jbeta primers. The protocol was immunoSEQ multiplex PCR, while the TCRdb copy is restricted to in-frame clones and leaves out a portion. Seen here are about 89,000 clones, about 70% observed once, and the top ten hold around 2.3%. The length of the CDR3 is 14 residues. V shed 6 bases and J 0 bases; nucleotides not matched to a gene: 4. CDR1 is MRHNA and CDR2 is SNTAGT in the germline V gene. This clone has a handful of counts. Its antigen is currently unknown. The chain recombines TRBV6-4 with TRBJ1-2, with 7 bases fitting TRBD1. The sample consisted of PBMCs. The clonotype was recovered from a man aged 25-45 years in good health and CMV-seronegative. In DNA form, the CDR3 reads TGTGCCAGCAGGGGGGACAGCCCTAACTATGGCTACACCTTC. It codes for CASRGDSPNYGYTF.